A selection of T cell receptor beta chains follows, all from one sample in a study of blood T cells in healthy people across ages. TCRdb redid the calling of the 5' RACE reads with MiXCR, one entry per CDR3 protein. This sample carries 1.5 million to 2 million distinct CDR3 sequences, 30% to 40% of them seen once, and the ten largest clones take under 25%. Sequencing was performed on blood. The receptor set was obtained from a human donor in good health. Both conserved end residues are part of each CDR3. A D gene is named only where the DNA matches it firmly. Expanded clones get a size class; other rows say once, few or many, or leave the size out.

V gene: TRBV25-1; J gene: TRBJ2-2; D gene: -; clone size: -; CDR3 DNA: TGTGCCAGCAGTGAATATTTTCTGGGAGGGACAGAGAACACCGGGGAGCTGTTTTTT; CDR3 protein: CASSEYFLGGTENTGELFF
V gene: TRBV4-3; J gene: TRBJ1-1; D gene: -; clone size: -; CDR3 DNA: TGCGCCAGCAGCCAAGTGATAGGCACTGAAGCTTTCTTT; CDR3 protein: CASSQVIGTEAFF
V gene: TRBV29-1; J gene: TRBJ2-7; D gene: -; clone size: few; CDR3 DNA: TGCAGCATCCGGGAAGCTGGGACGGGGGTCTACGAGCAGTACTTC; CDR3 protein: CSIREAGTGVYEQYF
V gene: TRBV5-1; J gene: TRBJ2-1; D gene: TRBD2; clone size: -; CDR3 DNA: TGCGCCAGCAGCCCGAGACTAGCGGGGGATGTTGAGCAGTTCTTC; CDR3 protein: CASSPRLAGDVEQFF
V gene: TRBV7-2; J gene: TRBJ1-1; D gene: TRBD1; clone size: -; CDR3 DNA: TGTGCCAGCAGAGCGAACAGGGGGCACGCTTTCTTT; CDR3 protein: CASRANRGHAFF
V gene: TRBV24-1; J gene: TRBJ2-2; D gene: TRBD1; clone size: -; CDR3 DNA: TGTGCCACCAGTGAGACAGGGTGGAACACCGGGGAGCTGTTTTTT; CDR3 protein: CATSETGWNTGELFF
V gene: TRBV4-3; J gene: TRBJ2-1; D gene: -; clone size: -; CDR3 DNA: TGCGCCAGCAGCCAAGGGTGGGGACTTCAGTTCTTC; CDR3 protein: CASSQGWGLQFF
V gene: TRBV29-1; J gene: TRBJ2-3; D gene: TRBD2; clone size: -; CDR3 DNA: TGCAGCGTGGGGGGACTAGCGGGGGGGCCCTATATTGCAGATACGCAGTATTTT; CDR3 protein: CSVGGLAGGPYIADTQYF
V gene: TRBV4-2; J gene: TRBJ2-7; D gene: -; clone size: many; CDR3 DNA: TGTGCCAGCAGCCAAGATCTCGGGGGCGGTTCCTACGAGCAGTACTTC; CDR3 protein: CASSQDLGGGSYEQYF
V gene: TRBV7-8; J gene: TRBJ2-7; D gene: TRBD2; clone size: -; CDR3 DNA: TGTGCCAGCAGCCGGCTAGGACTAGCGGGGGTGTCGTACGAGCAGTACTTC; CDR3 protein: CASSRLGLAGVSYEQYF
V gene: TRBV5-5; J gene: TRBJ2-5; D gene: TRBD1; clone size: -; CDR3 DNA: TGTGCCAGCAGTTTACCACCGGGACAGGGGACAGGGGCCTACAATGAGCAGTACTTC; CDR3 protein: CASSLPPGQGTGAYNEQYF
V gene: TRBV24-1; J gene: TRBJ1-5; D gene: -; clone size: few; CDR3 DNA: TGTGCCACCAGTGAACAGAGTAATCAGCCCCAGCATTTT; CDR3 protein: CATSEQSNQPQHF
V gene: TRBV3-1; J gene: TRBJ1-3; D gene: -; clone size: -; CDR3 DNA: TGTGCCAGCAGCCCCCCGAATGTCGGGGAAGGAGGAAACACCATATATTTT; CDR3 protein: CASSPPNVGEGGNTIYF
V gene: TRBV29-1; J gene: TRBJ2-4; D gene: TRBD2; clone size: many; CDR3 DNA: TGCAGCGTTGAAGAGGGGACTAGGTACTTC; CDR3 protein: CSVEEGTRYF
V gene: TRBV7-2; J gene: TRBJ2-5; D gene: -; clone size: -; CDR3 DNA: TGTGCCAGCAGCCCTTCACGCCGCTACGAGACCCAGTACTTC; CDR3 protein: CASSPSRRYETQYF
V gene: TRBV18; J gene: TRBJ1-5; D gene: -; clone size: -; CDR3 DNA: TGTGCCAGCTCACCCTCGGGGGCAGGTCAGCCCCAGCATTTT; CDR3 protein: CASSPSGAGQPQHF
V gene: TRBV7-9; J gene: TRBJ1-2; D gene: TRBD1; clone size: few; CDR3 DNA: TGTGCCAGCAGCTTAGGGGACAGGGGGACAAACCCCAACTATGGCTACACCTTC; CDR3 protein: CASSLGDRGTNPNYGYTF